The rows below give T cell receptor beta chains drawn from one sample of a study of T cells in Graves' hyperthyroidism and ophthalmopathy. A single record per CDR3 protein comes from TCRdb applying MiXCR to the multiplex PCR reads. The sample has roughly 520,000 distinct CDR3 sequences, roughly 24% seen once; the top ten hold around 11%. Specimen: blood. The receptors come from a woman younger than 45 with Graves' ophthalmopathy. CDR3s include the opening cysteine and the closing phenylalanine or tryptophan. The order of the fields is V gene, D gene, J gene, clone size, CDR3 DNA, CDR3 protein. D genes are given only for firm matches. Clone size, where shown, is once, few, many, or a class for clones that have expanded.

TRBV2	TRBD1	TRBJ1-5	many	TGTGCCAGCAGTGAAGAAGGGGGCCATAATCAGCCCCAGCATTTT	CASSEEGGHNQPQHF
TRBV12-3/TRBV12-4	-	TRBJ1-3	few	TGTGCCAGCAGCTTGGGGGGGACGGCCTCTGGAAACACCATATATTTT	CASSLGGTASGNTIYF
TRBV5-1	-	TRBJ1-2	many	TGCGCCAGCAGGGGTGAGCAGGGCTATGGCTACACCTTC	CASRGEQGYGYTF
TRBV11-2	-	TRBJ2-7	few	TGTGCCAGCAGCTTATCAGGGGATGAGAGGTACGAGCAGTACTTC	CASSLSGDERYEQYF
TRBV27	-	TRBJ2-7	-	TGTGCCAGCAGCCCCCGGGACATTACCTACGAGCAGTACTTC	CASSPRDITYEQYF
TRBV12-3/TRBV12-4	-	TRBJ2-7	once	TGTGCCAGCAGTTTGGACGGAATCTCCTACGAGCAGTACTTC	CASSLDGISYEQYF
TRBV4-3	TRBD1	TRBJ1-1	many	TGCGCCAGCAGCCAGGACCGTACAGGGGTTACTGAAGCTTTCTTT	CASSQDRTGVTEAFF
TRBV7-8	-	TRBJ1-5	few	TGTGCCAGCAGCTTTAGTGGACTTTATAGCAATCAGCCCCAGCATTTT	CASSFSGLYSNQPQHF
TRBV11-1	TRBD1	TRBJ2-4	many	TGTGCCAGCAGCTTAGCGGCGGGACAGGGGAGGAACATTCAGTACTTC	CASSLAAGQGRNIQYF
TRBV5-1	-	TRBJ1-1	-	TGCGCCAGCAGCTTGGCCCCACAGGTACTGAACACTGAAGCTTTCTTT	CASSLAPQVLNTEAFF
TRBV13	-	TRBJ2-4	many	TGTGCCAGCAGCTTAGACGGGGGACACATTCAGTACTTC	CASSLDGGHIQYF
TRBV12-5	-	TRBJ1-1	many	TGTGCTAGTGGCAAACAGAGTGAAGCTTTCTTT	CASGKQSEAFF
TRBV7-2	-	TRBJ1-2	many	TGTGCCAGCAGCTTAAAGGCCCAAGGAGGAGGCTACACCTTC	CASSLKAQGGGYTF
TRBV4-1	-	TRBJ1-1	-	TGCGCCAGCAGCAGACCGGGGACAAACACTGAAGCTTTCTTT	CASSRPGTNTEAFF
TRBV20-1	TRBD2	TRBJ2-5	few	TGCAGTGCGCATCTAAGCGGGAGGGCCGGATGGGAGACCCAGTACTTC	CSAHLSGRAGWETQYF
TRBV7-9	-	TRBJ2-7	many	TGTGCCAGCAGCTTGGAGTACGAGCAGTACTTC	CASSLEYEQYF
TRBV18	-	TRBJ2-7	-	TGTGCCAGCTCAGCATTCCGAAACGAGCAGTACTTC	CASSAFRNEQYF
TRBV6-2/TRBV6-3	-	TRBJ2-2	-	TGTGCCAGCAGTTACGATCCCATAGTGAACACCAGGGAGCTGTTTTTT	CASSYDPIVNTRELFF
TRBV5-5	-	TRBJ2-2	-	TGTGCCAGCAGCTTGGACAGGCCGGACACCGGGGAGCTGTTTTTT	CASSLDRPDTGELFF
TRBV27	TRBD1	TRBJ1-5	-	TGTGCCAGCACCTTATTAGGGGCAGGGGGTACCCATCAGCCCCAGCATTTT	CASTLLGAGGTHQPQHF
TRBV12-3/TRBV12-4	-	TRBJ2-5	few	TGTGCCAGCAGTTTAACGCGCGGGACCCAGTACTTC	CASSLTRGTQYF
TRBV20-1	-	TRBJ2-7	many	TGCAGTGCTAGCGCGGAAGGGAGGTACGAGCAGTACTTC	CSASAEGRYEQYF
TRBV20-1	TRBD2	TRBJ2-7	-	TGCAGTGCTAGCGGGGGGGGCCACGAGCAGTACTTC	CSASGGGHEQYF
TRBV3-1	TRBD2	TRBJ2-5	few	TGTGCCAGCAGCCAAGCCGTCGGGGGGGCCCAAGAGACCCAGTACTTC	CASSQAVGGAQETQYF
TRBV12-3/TRBV12-4	TRBD2	TRBJ2-5	many	TGTGCCAGCAGTCACGGGACTAGCGGGGGGGATCGAGAGACCCAGTACTTC	CASSHGTSGGDRETQYF
TRBV19	TRBD1	TRBJ2-7	few	TGTGCCAGTAGTAGCCGGGACAGGAGATACGAGCAGTACTTC	CASSSRDRRYEQYF
TRBV20-1	-	TRBJ2-7	many	TGCAGTGCTAGCGCGACTTACAACGAGCAGTACTTC	CSASATYNEQYF
TRBV27	-	TRBJ2-7	many	TGTGCCAGCAGTCCGCGGACCACGGGCTACGAGCAGTACTTC	CASSPRTTGYEQYF
TRBV20-1	-	TRBJ1-5	-	TGCAGTGCTAGAGTAGCTTATAGCAATCAGCCCCAGCATTTT	CSARVAYSNQPQHF
TRBV7-8	TRBD1	TRBJ2-7	many	TGTGCCAGCAGCTCCGGGACAGGCCACTACGAGCAGTGCTTC	CASSSGTGHYEQCF
TRBV9	-	TRBJ2-7	many	TGTGCCAGCAGCGGCGGGCAGGGGGACTATTCCTACGAGCAGTACTTC	CASSGGQGDYSYEQYF
TRBV11-2	-	TRBJ2-5	many	TGTGCCAGCAGCTTTCGAGGGTACGATCGGCAAGAGACCCAGTACTTC	CASSFRGYDRQETQYF
TRBV10-3	-	TRBJ2-7	many	TGTGCCATCAATTCAGAGCCCTACGAGCAGTACTTC	CAINSEPYEQYF
TRBV28	-	TRBJ2-5	many	TGTGCCAGCAGCCACAGGGGAGGGGACCAAGTTACCCAGTACTTC	CASSHRGGDQVTQYF
TRBV12-5	TRBD1	TRBJ1-1	-	TGTGCTAGTGCCCCGGACAGGGATGGCACTGAAGCTTTCTTT	CASAPDRDGTEAFF
TRBV11-1	TRBD1	TRBJ1-2	many	TGTGCCAGCAGCTTACAACATCCGGGACAGGGATCGGGGGGCTACACCTTC	CASSLQHPGQGSGGYTF
TRBV4-3	-	TRBJ2-3	many	TGCGCCAGCAGCCAAGATGGCGCCGGGGTGAGCACAGATACGCAGTATTTT	CASSQDGAGVSTDTQYF
TRBV7-9	-	TRBJ1-2	few	TGTGCCAGCAGCTTATACAGGGAGAGCTACACCTTC	CASSLYRESYTF
TRBV7-2	-	TRBJ2-7	many	TGTGCCAGCAGCTTGCAGAGAACCTACGAGCAGTACTTC	CASSLQRTYEQYF
TRBV20-1	TRBD1	TRBJ1-2	many	TGCAGTGCTAGGGCCCCAGGGGGAGGCTACACCTTC	CSARAPGGGYTF
TRBV6-5	-	TRBJ1-3	many	TGTGCCAGCAGTTACTCGGCCGTTGGAAACACCATATATTTT	CASSYSAVGNTIYF
TRBV5-4	-	TRBJ1-2	few	TGTGCCAGCAGCTTAGGGTGGTTCTATGGCTACACCTTC	CASSLGWFYGYTF
TRBV28	-	TRBJ2-7	-	TGTGCCACCAGAGGAGAACCGACCTACGAGCAGTACTTC	CATRGEPTYEQYF
TRBV20-1	TRBD1	TRBJ1-2	-	TGCAGGACCAACCGCCAGGGGGGATGGTATGGCTACACCTTC	CRTNRQGGWYGYTF
TRBV6-5	-	TRBJ2-7	many	TGTGCCAGCAGTTACAGGGATAATATCTACGAGCAGTACTTC	CASSYRDNIYEQYF
TRBV7-9	-	TRBJ1-2	many	TGTGCCAGCAGCTTGACAGGCCTATACTATGGCTACACCTTC	CASSLTGLYYGYTF
TRBV5-1	-	TRBJ2-2	few	TGCGCCAGCAGCTTGGAAGGGGAGCTGTTTTTT	CASSLEGELFF
TRBV29-1	-	TRBJ1-2	many	TGCAGCGTTGAGTCGAGCCCTAACTATGGCTACACCTTC	CSVESSPNYGYTF
TRBV30	-	TRBJ2-1	once	TGTGCCTGGAGCGCCGGCAGGGGAGAATTCGATGAGCAGTTCTTC	CAWSAGRGEFDEQFF
TRBV28	-	TRBJ2-7	few	TGTGCCAGCAACGCGGGTTTCTCCTACGAGCAGTACTTC	CASNAGFSYEQYF